This paragraph reports one T cell receptor beta chain. The target antigen is unknown. These data are taken from a study of cytomegalovirus exposure and HLA in healthy donors. Across the study: Of around 400 genotyped donors, 81% grouped in the Caucasian-associated ancestry cluster. Study-level results: Available immune exposure information was restricted to CMV serostatus only.

The PCR used 60 Vbeta and 13 Jbeta primers. Authors' analysis steps: The count from a later analysis was roughly 80 million unique TCR beta chains, 9 million to 12 million of them shared. Method: immunoSEQ multiplex PCR; TCRdb's copy keeps in-frame clones and lacks some. That table furnishes V, J and clone size, whereas the DNA furnished D and trimming. Found here are about 120,000 clones, about 9.4% of them singletons; the top ten hold around 6%. V dropped 3 bases and J dropped 4; count of bases not matched to a gene: 11. The V gene's germline CDR1 is GTSNPN and CDR2 SVGIG (reference sequence). The CDR3 has 16 amino acids.

The V call is TRBV30, the J call TRBJ2-2; 7 nucleotides align to TRBD1. The sample consisted of PBMCs. The sequence came from a woman aged 35 to 49 in good health and CMV-seropositive. The CDR3 here is CAWRRLKGAGTGELFF. For the CDR3, the DNA is TGTGCCTGGAGGAGGCTTAAGGGGGCGGGCACCGGGGAGCTGTTTTTT.